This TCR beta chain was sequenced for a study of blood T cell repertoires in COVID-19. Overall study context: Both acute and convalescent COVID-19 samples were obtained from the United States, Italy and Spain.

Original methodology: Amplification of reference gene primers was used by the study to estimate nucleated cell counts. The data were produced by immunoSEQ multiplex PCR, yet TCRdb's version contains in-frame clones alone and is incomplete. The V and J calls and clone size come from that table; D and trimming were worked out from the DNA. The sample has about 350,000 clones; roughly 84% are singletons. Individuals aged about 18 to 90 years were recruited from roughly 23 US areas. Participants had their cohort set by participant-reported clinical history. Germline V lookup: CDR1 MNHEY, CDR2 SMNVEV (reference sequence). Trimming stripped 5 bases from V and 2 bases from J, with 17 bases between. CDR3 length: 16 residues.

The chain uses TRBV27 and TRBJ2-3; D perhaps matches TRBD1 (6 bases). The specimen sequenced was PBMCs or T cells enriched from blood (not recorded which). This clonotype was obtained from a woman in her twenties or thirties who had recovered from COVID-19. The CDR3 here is CASSPRMRGYTDTQYF. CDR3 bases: TGTGCCAGCAGTCCCCGTATGAGGGGGTACACAGATACGCAGTATTTT.